This TCR beta chain was identified in a study of T-cell reconstitution after alpha-beta-depleted transplantation in children. Study-wide points: The origin of alpha-beta T cells about two months after transplant was reportedly several hundred expanded graft clones.

Comment on this clonotype: Antigen: not known.

V lost 8 bases to trimming and J lost 5 bases; unmatched junction nucleotides: 15. The CDR3 loop spans 16 amino acids. The authors prepared the TCRbeta library with unique molecular identifiers. MiXCR was run by TCRdb on the PCR reads, yielding one entry per CDR3 protein. The table lists around 670,000 distinct CDR3 sequences, approximately 14% of them singletons, with 0.79% in the top ten. The receptor was derived from a girl aged 2 to 10 with congenital amegakaryocytic thrombocytopenia, due to receive a stem cell transplant. Here the sequenced sample was PBMCs, taken before TCRalphabeta/CD19-depleted stem cell transplant. V and J are TRBV12-3 or TRBV12-4 and TRBJ2-1; 7 bases agree with TRBD2. The CDR3 nucleotides read TGTGCCAGCGGATCAGGTCGGCTAGCGGAACACAATGAGCAGTTCTTC. It specifies CASGSGRLAEHNEQFF.